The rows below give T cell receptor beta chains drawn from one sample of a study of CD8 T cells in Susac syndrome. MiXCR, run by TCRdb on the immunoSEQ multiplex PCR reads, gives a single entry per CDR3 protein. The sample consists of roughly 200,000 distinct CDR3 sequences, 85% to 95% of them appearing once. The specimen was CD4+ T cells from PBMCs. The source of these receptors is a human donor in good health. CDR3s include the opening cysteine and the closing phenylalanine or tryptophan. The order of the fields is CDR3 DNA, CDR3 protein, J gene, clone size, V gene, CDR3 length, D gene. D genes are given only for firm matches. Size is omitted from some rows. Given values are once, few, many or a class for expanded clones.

cdr3_nt: TGTGCCACCAGCCGTGGGAGGGCCGGCAATGAGCAGTTCTTC
cdr3_aa: CATSRGRAGNEQFF
j_call: TRBJ2-1
clone_size: .
v_call: TRBV15
cdr3_length: 14
d_call: TRBD2

cdr3_nt: TGTGCCAGCAGTCATCGGGCTTTCGTTGGCACAGATACGCAGTATTTT
cdr3_aa: CASSHRAFVGTDTQYF
j_call: TRBJ2-3
clone_size: once
v_call: TRBV14
cdr3_length: 16
d_call: .

cdr3_nt: TGTGCCAGCAGCCCGGACAGGGGGCCAAATCAGCCCCAGCATTTT
cdr3_aa: CASSPDRGPNQPQHF
j_call: TRBJ1-5
clone_size: .
v_call: TRBV7-9
cdr3_length: 15
d_call: TRBD1

cdr3_nt: TGCAGCGTTGGGCGGTCCTACCTTAACTATGGCTACACCTTC
cdr3_aa: CSVGRSYLNYGYTF
j_call: TRBJ1-2
clone_size: .
v_call: TRBV29-1
cdr3_length: 14
d_call: .

cdr3_nt: TGTGCCAGCAGTTCCCTGGGACAGGGCAAAAACATTCAGTACTTC
cdr3_aa: CASSSLGQGKNIQYF
j_call: TRBJ2-4
clone_size: .
v_call: TRBV27
cdr3_length: 15
d_call: TRBD1

cdr3_nt: TGTGCCAGCAGTATCCTTTGGCAGGGCAAGTACGAGCAGTACTTC
cdr3_aa: CASSILWQGKYEQYF
j_call: TRBJ2-7
clone_size: .
v_call: TRBV12-3/TRBV12-4
cdr3_length: 15
d_call: .

cdr3_nt: TGCAGCGCCGTTAGCCCGACTCCTAACTATGGCTACACCTTC
cdr3_aa: CSAVSPTPNYGYTF
j_call: TRBJ1-2
clone_size: .
v_call: TRBV29-1
cdr3_length: 14
d_call: .

cdr3_nt: TGTGCCAGCAGCTTAAGGACTAGTGGATCTTCCTACAATGAGCAGTTCTTC
cdr3_aa: CASSLRTSGSSYNEQFF
j_call: TRBJ2-1
clone_size: .
v_call: TRBV7-9
cdr3_length: 17
d_call: TRBD2

cdr3_nt: TGTGCCAGCAGCCCCCTCCTGCTAGTCGACAGAAACTACGAGCAGTACTTC
cdr3_aa: CASSPLLLVDRNYEQYF
j_call: TRBJ2-7
clone_size: .
v_call: TRBV3-1
cdr3_length: 17
d_call: .

cdr3_nt: TGTGCCAGCAGCTTATCAGGAGGGGGCAATCAGCCCCAGCATTTT
cdr3_aa: CASSLSGGGNQPQHF
j_call: TRBJ1-5
clone_size: .
v_call: TRBV5-4
cdr3_length: 15
d_call: .

cdr3_nt: TGTGCCACCAGTGATTTAGGAGACAGGGGGTTTGAGACCCAGTACTTC
cdr3_aa: CATSDLGDRGFETQYF
j_call: TRBJ2-5
clone_size: .
v_call: TRBV24-1
cdr3_length: 16
d_call: TRBD1

cdr3_nt: TGTGCCAGCAGCCGGGACATTGGGACTTACAATGAGCAGTTCTTC
cdr3_aa: CASSRDIGTYNEQFF
j_call: TRBJ2-1
clone_size: .
v_call: TRBV14
cdr3_length: 15
d_call: .

cdr3_nt: TGCAGCGTTGAAGGTGCTGGAAACACCGGGGAGCTGTTTTTT
cdr3_aa: CSVEGAGNTGELFF
j_call: TRBJ2-2
clone_size: .
v_call: TRBV29-1
cdr3_length: 14
d_call: .

cdr3_nt: TGTGCCAGCAGCTCCTATAGCGGGAGGGTAGAGACCCAGTACTTC
cdr3_aa: CASSSYSGRVETQYF
j_call: TRBJ2-5
clone_size: .
v_call: TRBV7-3
cdr3_length: 15
d_call: TRBD2

cdr3_nt: TGTGCCAGCTTGAATCAGCCCCAGCATTTT
cdr3_aa: CASLNQPQHF
j_call: TRBJ1-5
clone_size: .
v_call: TRBV7-2
cdr3_length: 10
d_call: .

cdr3_nt: TGCGCCAGCAGCTTGGACGGCGGGACTGGAACAGATACGCAGTATTTT
cdr3_aa: CASSLDGGTGTDTQYF
j_call: TRBJ2-3
clone_size: .
v_call: TRBV5-1
cdr3_length: 16
d_call: .

cdr3_nt: TGTGCCAGCAGCTTGGTCCAGAGCACAGATACGCAGTATTTT
cdr3_aa: CASSLVQSTDTQYF
j_call: TRBJ2-3
clone_size: .
v_call: TRBV5-6
cdr3_length: 14
d_call: .

cdr3_nt: TGCAGTGCTAGAGAGGTTGAGACCCAGTACTTC
cdr3_aa: CSAREVETQYF
j_call: TRBJ2-5
clone_size: .
v_call: TRBV20-1
cdr3_length: 11
d_call: .

cdr3_nt: TGCAGTGCTAGTATCCTCTTCGACCAGGGTGAGCAGTTCTTC
cdr3_aa: CSASILFDQGEQFF
j_call: TRBJ2-1
clone_size: .
v_call: TRBV20-1
cdr3_length: 14
d_call: .

cdr3_nt: TGTGCCACCAGCAGGGACGGCACCGGGGAGCTGTTTTTT
cdr3_aa: CATSRDGTGELFF
j_call: TRBJ2-2
clone_size: once
v_call: TRBV15
cdr3_length: 13
d_call: .

cdr3_nt: TGTGCCAGCAGCAGAGGGCGGGGTTACTCCTACGAGCAGTACTTC
cdr3_aa: CASSRGRGYSYEQYF
j_call: TRBJ2-7
clone_size: .
v_call: TRBV3-1
cdr3_length: 15
d_call: .

cdr3_nt: TGTGCCAGCAGTTGGGGAACAGGGGTGGGAACTGAAGCTTTCTTT
cdr3_aa: CASSWGTGVGTEAFF
j_call: TRBJ1-1
clone_size: .
v_call: TRBV12-3/TRBV12-4
cdr3_length: 15
d_call: TRBD1

cdr3_nt: TGTGCCAGCAGCACGGATGGTCGGGATACGCAGTATTTT
cdr3_aa: CASSTDGRDTQYF
j_call: TRBJ2-3
clone_size: .
v_call: TRBV13
cdr3_length: 13
d_call: .

cdr3_nt: TGCAGTGCACTGGCACGGGAAAATCAGCCCCAGCATTTT
cdr3_aa: CSALARENQPQHF
j_call: TRBJ1-5
clone_size: .
v_call: TRBV20-1
cdr3_length: 13
d_call: .

cdr3_nt: TGTGCCAGCAAGATGGGCGCTATATCGGCCGGGGAGCTGTTTTTT
cdr3_aa: CASKMGAISAGELFF
j_call: TRBJ2-2
clone_size: .
v_call: TRBV27
cdr3_length: 15
d_call: .

cdr3_nt: TGTGCCAGCACCTCACAGGGATGGGCCTACGAGCAGTACTTC
cdr3_aa: CASTSQGWAYEQYF
j_call: TRBJ2-7
clone_size: .
v_call: TRBV2
cdr3_length: 14
d_call: .

cdr3_nt: TGTGCCAGCCGCGCGGAACACGTTCCTCAGCCCCAGCATTTT
cdr3_aa: CASRAEHVPQPQHF
j_call: TRBJ1-5
clone_size: .
v_call: TRBV2
cdr3_length: 14
d_call: .

cdr3_nt: TGTGCCACCAGTGATCAGCGACATCCCTACGAGCAGTACTTC
cdr3_aa: CATSDQRHPYEQYF
j_call: TRBJ2-7
clone_size: .
v_call: TRBV24-1
cdr3_length: 14
d_call: .

cdr3_nt: TGCAGTGCGGTACAGGACCCCTACGAGCAGTACTTC
cdr3_aa: CSAVQDPYEQYF
j_call: TRBJ2-7
clone_size: .
v_call: TRBV20-1
cdr3_length: 12
d_call: .

cdr3_nt: TGCAGTGCAAAACTAGCGGGAGTAAACAATGAGCAGTTCTTC
cdr3_aa: CSAKLAGVNNEQFF
j_call: TRBJ2-1
clone_size: .
v_call: TRBV20-1
cdr3_length: 14
d_call: TRBD2

cdr3_nt: TGTGCCTGGAGTTCGACAGGGGCTGACACCGGGGAGCTGTTTTTT
cdr3_aa: CAWSSTGADTGELFF
j_call: TRBJ2-2
clone_size: .
v_call: TRBV30
cdr3_length: 15
d_call: TRBD1

cdr3_nt: TGTGCCAGCAGTGAAGACGGACCCTACGAGCAGTACTTC
cdr3_aa: CASSEDGPYEQYF
j_call: TRBJ2-7
clone_size: .
v_call: TRBV25-1
cdr3_length: 13
d_call: .

cdr3_nt: TGTGCCAGCAGACAGGGTCAGTATCAGCCCCAGCATTTT
cdr3_aa: CASRQGQYQPQHF
j_call: TRBJ1-5
clone_size: .
v_call: TRBV27
cdr3_length: 13
d_call: .

cdr3_nt: TGTGCCAGCAGCAAAGAAAGGAAGGTGGGGAGTTTCACTGAAGCTTTCTTT
cdr3_aa: CASSKERKVGSFTEAFF
j_call: TRBJ1-1
clone_size: .
v_call: TRBV21-1
cdr3_length: 17
d_call: .

cdr3_nt: TGCGCCAGCAGCTGGACCGGGACTGCTCTCGGGGAGCTGTTTTTT
cdr3_aa: CASSWTGTALGELFF
j_call: TRBJ2-2
clone_size: .
v_call: TRBV5-1
cdr3_length: 15
d_call: .